One sample yielded the 4 T cell receptor beta chains listed below, sequenced in a study of prognosis after radiotherapy for stage I lung cancer. Starting from genomic DNA, TCR beta CDR3 was amplified through two-round multiplex PCR. With primers specific to each TRBV and TRBJ gene, the first-round PCR was performed. TCRdb analysed the multiplex PCR reads with MiXCR anew, one entry per CDR3 protein. The sample lists about 27,000 distinct CDR3 sequences, just over 45% occurring once. Here the sequenced sample was PBMCs, taken before or after stereotactic body radiation therapy (not recorded which). All receptors come from a donor over 45 with non-small cell lung cancer.

This clonotype occurred many times. The V call is TRBV5-1, the J call TRBJ2-7; the match to TRBD2 covers 7 bases. This CDR3 has 13 residues. Per the germline V gene, CDR1 is SGHRS and CDR2 is YFSETQ. The V segment lost 4 bases and the J segment 6 bases; nucleotides outside the gene matches: 7. CDR3 bases: TGCGCCAGCAGCCAAGGGACTACGGGCGAGCAGTACTTC. Its protein is CASSQGTTGEQYF.

This clonotype is medium-sized by share. The V call is TRBV6-2 or TRBV6-3, the J call TRBJ2-7; a weak D match, TRBD2 (6 bases). Per the germline V gene, CDR1 is MNHEY and CDR2 is SVGEGT. The CDR3 has 16 residues. The V and J ends lost 0 bases and 3 bases respectively, with 15 bases between them. CDR3 protein: CASSYSEGSQNYEQYF. CDR3 DNA sequence: TGTGCCAGCAGTTACTCGGAGGGGTCACAAAACTACGAGCAGTACTTC.

V and J are TRBV9 and TRBJ2-7; TRBD2 aligns across 16 bases. V lost 3 bases, J lost 5 bases, and 8 bases stayed unmatched. The CDR3 is made up of 17 amino acids. Germline values: CDR1 SGDLS, CDR2 YYNGEE. The CDR3 spells CASSEGLAGGPRNEQYF. Written as DNA, the CDR3 is TGTGCCAGCAGCGAGGGACTAGCGGGAGGGCCGAGGAACGAGCAGTACTTC.

In this sample, this clonotype is medium-sized. V is TRBV11-3 and J is TRBJ1-1; D is possibly TRBD1 (5 bases). Trimming removed 2 bases from V and 2 bases from J, with 9 bases in between. This CDR3 has 14 amino acids. CDR1 and CDR2 from the germline V gene are SGHNT and YENEEA. The CDR3 DNA reads as TGTGCCAGCAGCTTACGGGGGAGTAACACTGAAGCTTTCTTT. Its protein is CASSLRGSNTEAFF.